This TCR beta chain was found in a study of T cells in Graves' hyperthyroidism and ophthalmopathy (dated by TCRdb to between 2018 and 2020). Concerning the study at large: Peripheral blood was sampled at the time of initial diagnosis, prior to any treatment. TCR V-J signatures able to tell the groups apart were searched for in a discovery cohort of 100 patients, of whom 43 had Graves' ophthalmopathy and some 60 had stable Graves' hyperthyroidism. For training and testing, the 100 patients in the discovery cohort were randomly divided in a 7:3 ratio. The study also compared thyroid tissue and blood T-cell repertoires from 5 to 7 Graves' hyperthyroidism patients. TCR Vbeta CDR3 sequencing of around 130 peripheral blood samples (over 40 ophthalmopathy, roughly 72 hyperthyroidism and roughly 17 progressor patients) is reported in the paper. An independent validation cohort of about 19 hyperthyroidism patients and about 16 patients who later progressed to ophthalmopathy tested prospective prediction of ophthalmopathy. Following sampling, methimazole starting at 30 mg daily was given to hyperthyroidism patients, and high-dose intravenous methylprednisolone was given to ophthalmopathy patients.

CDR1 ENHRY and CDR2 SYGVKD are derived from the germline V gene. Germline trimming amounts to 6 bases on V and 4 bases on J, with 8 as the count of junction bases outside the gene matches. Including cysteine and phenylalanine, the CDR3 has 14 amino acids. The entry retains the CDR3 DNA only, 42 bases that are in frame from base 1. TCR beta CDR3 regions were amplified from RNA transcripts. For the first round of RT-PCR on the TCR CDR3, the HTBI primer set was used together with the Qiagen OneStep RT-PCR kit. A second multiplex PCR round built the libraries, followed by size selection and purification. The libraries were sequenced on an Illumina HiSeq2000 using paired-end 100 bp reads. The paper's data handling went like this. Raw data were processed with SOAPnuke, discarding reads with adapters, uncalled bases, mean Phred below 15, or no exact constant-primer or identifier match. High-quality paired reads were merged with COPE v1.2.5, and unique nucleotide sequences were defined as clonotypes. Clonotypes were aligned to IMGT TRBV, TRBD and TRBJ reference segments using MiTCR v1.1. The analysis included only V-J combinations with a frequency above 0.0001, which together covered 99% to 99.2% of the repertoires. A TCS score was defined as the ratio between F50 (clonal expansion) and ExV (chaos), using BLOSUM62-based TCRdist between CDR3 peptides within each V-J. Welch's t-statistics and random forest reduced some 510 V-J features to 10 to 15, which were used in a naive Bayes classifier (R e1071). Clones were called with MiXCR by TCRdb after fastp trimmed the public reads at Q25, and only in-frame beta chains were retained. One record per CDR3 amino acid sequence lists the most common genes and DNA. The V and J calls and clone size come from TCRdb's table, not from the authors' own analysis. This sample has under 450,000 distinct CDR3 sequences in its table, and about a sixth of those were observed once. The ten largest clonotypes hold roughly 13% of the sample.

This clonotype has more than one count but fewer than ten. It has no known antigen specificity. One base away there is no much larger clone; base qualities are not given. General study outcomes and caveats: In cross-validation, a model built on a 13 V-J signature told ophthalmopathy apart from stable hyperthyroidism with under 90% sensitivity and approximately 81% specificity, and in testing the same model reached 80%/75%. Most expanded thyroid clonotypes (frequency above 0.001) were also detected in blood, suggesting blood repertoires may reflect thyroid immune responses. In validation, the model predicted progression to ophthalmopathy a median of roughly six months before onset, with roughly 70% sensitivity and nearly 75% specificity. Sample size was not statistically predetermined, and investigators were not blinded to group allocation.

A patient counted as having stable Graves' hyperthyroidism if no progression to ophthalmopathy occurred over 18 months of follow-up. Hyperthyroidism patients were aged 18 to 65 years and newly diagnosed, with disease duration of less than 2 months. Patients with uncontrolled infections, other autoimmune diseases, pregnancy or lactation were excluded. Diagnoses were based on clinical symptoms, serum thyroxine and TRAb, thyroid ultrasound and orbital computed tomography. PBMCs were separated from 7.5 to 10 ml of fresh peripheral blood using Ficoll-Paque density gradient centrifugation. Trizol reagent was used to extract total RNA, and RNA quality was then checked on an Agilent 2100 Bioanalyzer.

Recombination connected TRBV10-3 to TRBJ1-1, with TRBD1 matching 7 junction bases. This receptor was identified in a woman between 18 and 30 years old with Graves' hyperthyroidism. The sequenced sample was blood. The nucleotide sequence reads TGTGCCATCAGCGGGACAGATGGGACCACTGAAGCTTTCTTT. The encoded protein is CAISGTDGTTEAFF.